The T cell receptor (beta chain) described here comes from a study of CD8 T cells in Susac syndrome. The CDR3 spans 14 residues. Germline-derived CDR1 and CDR2 are DFQATT and SNEGSKA (reference sequence). V gave up 1 base and J gave up 1 base, with 10 bases separating them. An input of roughly 0.45 to 1 ug of RNA was subjected to reverse transcription using random hexamers. TCRdb passed the immunoSEQ multiplex PCR reads through MiXCR, listing each CDR3 protein once. The sample has roughly 160,000 distinct CDR3 sequences; around 94% are singletons. The chain couples TRBV20-1 to TRBJ1-1; a possible D gene is TRBD1 (5 bases). The sequence derives from a human donor in good health. The sequencing sample was made of CD4+ T cells from PBMCs. The CDR3 region is CSARVGGPNTEAFF. The DNA of the CDR3 is TGCAGTGCTAGAGTGGGGGGACCGAACACTGAAGCTTTCTTT.